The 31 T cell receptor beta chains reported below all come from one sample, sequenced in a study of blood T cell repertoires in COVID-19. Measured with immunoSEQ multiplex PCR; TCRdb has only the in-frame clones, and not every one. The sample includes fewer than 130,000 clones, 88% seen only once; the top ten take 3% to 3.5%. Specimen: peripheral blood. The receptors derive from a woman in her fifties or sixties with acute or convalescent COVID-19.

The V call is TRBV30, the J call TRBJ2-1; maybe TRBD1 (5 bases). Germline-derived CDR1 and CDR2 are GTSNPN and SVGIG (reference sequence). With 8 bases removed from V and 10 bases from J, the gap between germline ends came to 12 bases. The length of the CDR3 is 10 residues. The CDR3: CAQGAREQFF. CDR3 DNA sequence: TGTGCCCAGGGCGCGAGAGAGCAGTTCTTC.

The CDR3 DNA is TGCGCCAGCAGCCCCGGACAGAATTCACCCCTCCACTTT. Protein sequence: CASSPGQNSPLHF. The genes are TRBV5-1 and TRBJ1-6, with D possibly being TRBD1 (6 bases). Germline values: CDR1 SGHRS, CDR2 YFSETQ. Trimming removed 4 bases from V and 7 bases from J, with 9 bases in between. The CDR3 spans 13 residues.

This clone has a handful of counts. The CDR3: CASSIMAGGLNTEAFF. As DNA, the CDR3 is TGTGCCAGTAGTATAATGGCAGGGGGTCTGAACACTGAAGCTTTCTTT. The chain combines TRBV19 with TRBJ1-1, with 7 bases fitting TRBD1. CDR1 is LNHDA and CDR2 is SQIVND in the germline V gene (reference sequence). The CDR3 sequence is 16 residues long. Losses at the gene ends were 2 bases for V and 0 bases for J; bases not matched to a gene: 6.

This chain's CDR3 is CASSLGDSRTDTQYF. Written as DNA, the CDR3 is TGCGCCAGCAGCTTGGGGGACTCCCGCACAGATACGCAGTATTTT. The chain couples TRBV5-1 to TRBJ2-3, with D perhaps matching TRBD2 (6 bases). The CDR3 loop spans 15 amino acids. V lost 0 bases, J lost 1 base, and 9 bases lay in between. CDR1 SGHRS and CDR2 YFSETQ come from the germline V gene. Filled out from reference TRBV5-1 and TRBJ2-3, the complete variable domain reads KAGVTQTPRYLIKTRGQQVTLSCSPISGHRSVSWYQQTPGQGLQFLFEYFSETQRNKGNFPGRFSGRQFSNSRSEMNVSTLELGDSALYLCASSLGDSRTDTQYFGPGTRLTVL.

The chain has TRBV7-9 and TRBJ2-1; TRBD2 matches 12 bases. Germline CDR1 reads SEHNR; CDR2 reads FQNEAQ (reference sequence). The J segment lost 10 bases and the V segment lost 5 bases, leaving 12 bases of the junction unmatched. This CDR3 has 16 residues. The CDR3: CASSPNLAGGPEEQFF. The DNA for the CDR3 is TGTGCCAGCAGCCCTAATCTAGCGGGAGGGCCTGAGGAGCAGTTCTTC.

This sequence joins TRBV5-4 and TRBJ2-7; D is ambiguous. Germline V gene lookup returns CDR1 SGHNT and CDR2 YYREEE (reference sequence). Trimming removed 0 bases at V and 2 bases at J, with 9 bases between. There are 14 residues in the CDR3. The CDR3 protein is CASSLDNGPYEQYF. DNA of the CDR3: TGTGCCAGCAGCTTGGACAATGGGCCCTACGAGCAGTACTTC.

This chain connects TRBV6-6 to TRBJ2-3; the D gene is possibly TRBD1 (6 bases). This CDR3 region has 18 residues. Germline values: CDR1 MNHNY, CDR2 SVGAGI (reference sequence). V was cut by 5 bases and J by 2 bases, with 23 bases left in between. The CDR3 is CASSHEQGWPGYTDTQYF. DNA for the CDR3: TGTGCCAGCAGTCACGAACAGGGATGGCCGGGATACACAGATACGCAGTATTTT.

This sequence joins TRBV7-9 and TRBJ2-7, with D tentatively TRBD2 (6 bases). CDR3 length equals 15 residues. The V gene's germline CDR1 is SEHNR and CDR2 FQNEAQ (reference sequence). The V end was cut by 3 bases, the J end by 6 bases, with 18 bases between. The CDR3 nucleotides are TGTGCCAGCAGCTTCCTTGGGAGGAGCCTCTCCGAGCAGTACTTC. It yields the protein CASSFLGRSLSEQYF.

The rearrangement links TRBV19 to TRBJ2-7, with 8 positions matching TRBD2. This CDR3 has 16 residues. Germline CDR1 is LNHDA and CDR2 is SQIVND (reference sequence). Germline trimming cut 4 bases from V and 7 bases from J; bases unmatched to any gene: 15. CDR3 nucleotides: TGTGCCAGTAGTAACACCCTGCGGGAGGCCTCGAGAGAGCAGTACTTC. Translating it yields CASSNTLREASREQYF.

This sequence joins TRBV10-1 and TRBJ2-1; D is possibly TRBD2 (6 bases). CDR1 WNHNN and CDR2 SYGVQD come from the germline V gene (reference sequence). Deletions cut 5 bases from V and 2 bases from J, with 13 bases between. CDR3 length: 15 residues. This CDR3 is CASSPSGFTYNEQFF. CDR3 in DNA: TGCGCCAGCAGTCCGAGCGGGTTCACCTACAATGAGCAGTTCTTC.

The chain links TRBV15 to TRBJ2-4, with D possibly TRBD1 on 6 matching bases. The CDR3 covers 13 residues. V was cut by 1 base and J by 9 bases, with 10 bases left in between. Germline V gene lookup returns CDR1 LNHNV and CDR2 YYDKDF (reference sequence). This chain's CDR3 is CATSRVQGIIQYF. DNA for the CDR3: TGTGCCACCAGCAGAGTGCAGGGGATCATTCAGTACTTC.

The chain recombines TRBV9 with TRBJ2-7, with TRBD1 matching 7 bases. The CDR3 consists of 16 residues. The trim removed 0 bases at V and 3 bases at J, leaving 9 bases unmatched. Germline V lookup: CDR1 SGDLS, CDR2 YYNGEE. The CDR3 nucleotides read TGTGCCAGCAGCGTAGCTTCTGGGACAGCGGTCTACGAGCAGTACTTC. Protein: CASSVASGTAVYEQYF.

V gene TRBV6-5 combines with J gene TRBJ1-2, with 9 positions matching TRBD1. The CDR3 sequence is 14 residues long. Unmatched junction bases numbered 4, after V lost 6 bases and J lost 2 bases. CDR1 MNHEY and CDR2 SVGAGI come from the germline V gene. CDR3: CASRGDRDNYGYTF. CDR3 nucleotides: TGTGCCAGCAGAGGGGACAGGGACAACTATGGCTACACCTTC.

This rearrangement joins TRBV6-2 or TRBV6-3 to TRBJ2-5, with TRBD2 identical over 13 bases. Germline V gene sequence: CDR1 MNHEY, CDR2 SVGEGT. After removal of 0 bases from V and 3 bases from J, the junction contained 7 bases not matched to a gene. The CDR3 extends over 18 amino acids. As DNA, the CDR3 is TGTGCCAGCAGTTACTCCGGACTAGCGGGAGAGTGGGAAGAGACCCAGTACTTC. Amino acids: CASSYSGLAGEWEETQYF.

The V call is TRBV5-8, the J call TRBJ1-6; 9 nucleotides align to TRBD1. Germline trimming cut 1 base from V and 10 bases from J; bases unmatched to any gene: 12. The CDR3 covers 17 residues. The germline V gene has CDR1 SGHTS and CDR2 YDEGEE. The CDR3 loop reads CASSLTTGTGLFSPLHF. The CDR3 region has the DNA TGTGCCAGCAGCTTGACGACCGGGACAGGGCTTTTCTCACCCCTCCACTTT.

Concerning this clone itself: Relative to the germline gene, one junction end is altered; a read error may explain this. DNA for the CDR3: TGTGCCAGCAGCTTAGGACGGAATCAGGCCCAGCATTTT. This codes for CASSLGRNQAQHF. The chain joins TRBV7-2 to TRBJ1-5, with unresolved D. From germline, CDR1 is SGHTA and CDR2 FQGNSA. The CDR3 runs 13 residues.

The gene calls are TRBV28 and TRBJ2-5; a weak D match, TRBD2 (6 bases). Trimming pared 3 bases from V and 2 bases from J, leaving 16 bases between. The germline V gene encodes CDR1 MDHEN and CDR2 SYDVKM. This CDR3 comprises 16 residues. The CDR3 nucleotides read TGTGCCAGCAGTTTGAGGCCCGCGGGATCGCAAGAGACCCAGTACTTC. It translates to CASSLRPAGSQETQYF.

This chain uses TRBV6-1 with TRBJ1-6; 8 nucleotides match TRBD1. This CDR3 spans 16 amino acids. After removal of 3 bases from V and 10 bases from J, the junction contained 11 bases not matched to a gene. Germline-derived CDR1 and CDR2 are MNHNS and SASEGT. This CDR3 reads CASSDPGQGVGSPLHF. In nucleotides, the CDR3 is TGTGCCAGCAGTGACCCCGGACAGGGAGTAGGGTCACCCCTCCACTTT.

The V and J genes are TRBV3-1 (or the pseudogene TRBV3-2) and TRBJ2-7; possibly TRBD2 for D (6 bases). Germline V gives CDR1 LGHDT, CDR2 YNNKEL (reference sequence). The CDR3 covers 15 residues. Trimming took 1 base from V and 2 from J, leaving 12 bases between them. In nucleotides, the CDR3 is TGTGCCAGCAGCCAAGTCGGGAGTTCCGCCTACGAGCAGTACTTC. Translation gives CASSQVGSSAYEQYF.

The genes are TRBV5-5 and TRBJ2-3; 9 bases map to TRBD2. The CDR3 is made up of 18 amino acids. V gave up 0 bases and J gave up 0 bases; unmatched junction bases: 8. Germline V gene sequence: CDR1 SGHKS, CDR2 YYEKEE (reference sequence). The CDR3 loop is CASSLGLAGRWSTDTQYF. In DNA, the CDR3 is TGTGCCAGCAGCTTGGGGCTAGCGGGACGATGGAGCACAGATACGCAGTATTTT. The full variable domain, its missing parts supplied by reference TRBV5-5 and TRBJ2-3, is DAGVTQSPTHLIKTRGQQVTLRCSPISGHKSVSWYQQVLGQGPQFIFQYYEKEERGRGNFPDRFSARQFPNYSSELNVNALLLGDSALYLCASSLGLAGRWSTDTQYFGPGTRLTVL.

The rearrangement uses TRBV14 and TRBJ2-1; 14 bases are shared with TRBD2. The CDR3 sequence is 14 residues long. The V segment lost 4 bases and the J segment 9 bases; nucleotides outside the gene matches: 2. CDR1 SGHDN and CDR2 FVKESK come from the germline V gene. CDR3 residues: CASSLGLAGGEQFF. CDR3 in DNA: TGTGCCAGCAGCCTCGGACTAGCGGGGGGTGAGCAGTTCTTC.

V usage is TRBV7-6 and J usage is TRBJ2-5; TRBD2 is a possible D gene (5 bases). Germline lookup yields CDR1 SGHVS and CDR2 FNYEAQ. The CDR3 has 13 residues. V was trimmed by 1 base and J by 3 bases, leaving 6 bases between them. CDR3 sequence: CASSLGLKETQYF. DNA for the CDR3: TGTGCCAGCAGCTTAGGACTAAAAGAGACCCAGTACTTC.

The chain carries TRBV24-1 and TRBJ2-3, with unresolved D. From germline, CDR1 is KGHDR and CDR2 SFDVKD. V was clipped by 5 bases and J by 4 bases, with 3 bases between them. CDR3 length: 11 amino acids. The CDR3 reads CATSAADTQYF. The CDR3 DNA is TGTGCCACCAGTGCTGCAGATACGCAGTATTTT.

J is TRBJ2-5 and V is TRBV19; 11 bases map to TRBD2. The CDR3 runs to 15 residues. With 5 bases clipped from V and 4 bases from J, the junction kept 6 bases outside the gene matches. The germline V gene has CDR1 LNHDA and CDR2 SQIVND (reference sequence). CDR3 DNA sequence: TGTGCCAGTAGTCCGGTAGCGGGAGGGCCAGAGACCCAGTACTTC. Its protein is CASSPVAGGPETQYF. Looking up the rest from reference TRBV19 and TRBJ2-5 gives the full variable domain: DGGITQSPKYLFRKEGQNVTLSCEQNLNHDAMYWYRQDPGQGLRLIYYSQIVNDFQKGDIAEGYSVSREKKESFPLTVTSAQKNPTAFYLCASSPVAGGPETQYFGPGTRLLVL.

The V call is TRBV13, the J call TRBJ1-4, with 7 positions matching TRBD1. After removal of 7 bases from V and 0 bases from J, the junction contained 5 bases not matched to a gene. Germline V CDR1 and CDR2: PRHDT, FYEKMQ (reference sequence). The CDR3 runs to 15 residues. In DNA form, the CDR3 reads TGTGCCAGCACAGGGGGTTCAACAACTAATGAAAAACTGTTTTTT. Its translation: CASTGGSTTNEKLFF.

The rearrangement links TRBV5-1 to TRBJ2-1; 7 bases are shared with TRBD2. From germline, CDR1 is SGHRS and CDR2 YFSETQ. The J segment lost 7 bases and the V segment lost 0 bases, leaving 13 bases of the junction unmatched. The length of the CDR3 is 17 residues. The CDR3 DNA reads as TGCGCCAGCAGCTTGGTTGCGGGAGCCCAATCGGGGAATGAGCAGTTCTTC. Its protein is CASSLVAGAQSGNEQFF.

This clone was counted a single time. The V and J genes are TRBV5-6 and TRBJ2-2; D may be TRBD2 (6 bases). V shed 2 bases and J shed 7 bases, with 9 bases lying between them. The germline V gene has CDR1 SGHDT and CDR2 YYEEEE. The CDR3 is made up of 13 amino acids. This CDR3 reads CASSLAGGGELFF. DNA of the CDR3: TGTGCCAGCAGCTTAGCCGGGGGCGGGGAGCTGTTTTTT. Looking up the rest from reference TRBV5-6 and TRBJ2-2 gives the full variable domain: DAGVTQSPTHLIKTRGQQVTLRCSPKSGHDTVSWYQQALGQGPQFIFQYYEEEERQRGNFPDRFSGHQFPNYSSELNVNALLLGDSALYLCASSLAGGGELFFGEGSRLTVL.

CDR3 DNA sequence: TGTGCCAGCAGCCCAGGCGTAATGATAGCGGGAGGGCCGCGCAATGAGCAGTTCTTC. Protein product: CASSPGVMIAGGPRNEQFF. The chain recombines TRBV7-6 with TRBJ2-1; 11 bases match TRBD2. CDR3 size: 19 residues. The junction had 18 bases not matched to a gene; V was cut back by 5 bases and J by 6 bases. The germline CDR1 and CDR2 sequences are SGHVS and FNYEAQ.

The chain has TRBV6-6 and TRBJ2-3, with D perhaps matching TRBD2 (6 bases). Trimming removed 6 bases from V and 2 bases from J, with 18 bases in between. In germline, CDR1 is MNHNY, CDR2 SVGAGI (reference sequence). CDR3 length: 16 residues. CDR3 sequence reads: CASRPSIAVSTDTQYF. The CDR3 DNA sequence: TGTGCCAGCAGACCGTCTATAGCGGTCTCCACAGATACGCAGTATTTT.

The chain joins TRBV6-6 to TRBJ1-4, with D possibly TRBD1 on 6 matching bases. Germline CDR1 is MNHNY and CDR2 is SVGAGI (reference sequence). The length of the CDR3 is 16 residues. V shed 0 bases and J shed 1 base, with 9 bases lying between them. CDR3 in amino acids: CASSYSQGRTNEKLFF. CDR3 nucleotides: TGTGCCAGCAGTTACTCGCAGGGGAGAACTAATGAAAAACTGTTTTTT.

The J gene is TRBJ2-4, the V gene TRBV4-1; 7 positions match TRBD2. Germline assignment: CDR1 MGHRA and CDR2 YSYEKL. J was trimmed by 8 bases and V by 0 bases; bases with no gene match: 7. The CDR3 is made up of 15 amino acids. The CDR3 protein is CASSQDASGDDIQYF. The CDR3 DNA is TGCGCCAGCAGCCAAGATGCGAGCGGGGATGACATTCAGTACTTC.